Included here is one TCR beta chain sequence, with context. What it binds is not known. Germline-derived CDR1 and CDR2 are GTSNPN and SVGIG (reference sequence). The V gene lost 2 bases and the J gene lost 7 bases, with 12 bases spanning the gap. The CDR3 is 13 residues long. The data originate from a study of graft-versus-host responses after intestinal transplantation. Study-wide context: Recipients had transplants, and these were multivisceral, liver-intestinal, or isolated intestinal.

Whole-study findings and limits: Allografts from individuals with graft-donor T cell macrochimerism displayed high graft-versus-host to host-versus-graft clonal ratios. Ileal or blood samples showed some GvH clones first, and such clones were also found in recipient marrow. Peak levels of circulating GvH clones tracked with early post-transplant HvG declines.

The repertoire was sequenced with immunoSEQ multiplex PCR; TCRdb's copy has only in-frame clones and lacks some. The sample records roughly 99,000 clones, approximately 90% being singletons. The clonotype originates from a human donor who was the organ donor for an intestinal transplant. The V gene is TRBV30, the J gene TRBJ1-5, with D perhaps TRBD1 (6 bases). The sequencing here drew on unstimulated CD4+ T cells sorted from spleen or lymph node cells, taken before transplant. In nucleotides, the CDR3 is TGTGCCTGGAGTAGGGGGAACGAACAGCCCCAGCATTTT. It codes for CAWSRGNEQPQHF.